This T cell receptor beta chain was documented in a study of spatial heterogeneity in lung cancer. This clonotype was seen more than once but under ten times. Germline CDR1 and CDR2: KGHSY and FQNENV. The CDR3 consists of 12 residues. V lost 4 bases and J 7 bases, leaving 11 bases between the germline ends. Indicated time point: blood at routine non-recurrence follow-up after resection. Whole RNA from tumor, nontumor lung or frozen PBMC was sequenced unsorted. MiXCR, applied by TCRdb to the 5' RACE reads, yields one record per CDR3 protein. The sample includes around 110,000 distinct CDR3 sequences, less than 15% of them seen just once.

The chain carries TRBV16 and TRBJ2-7; perhaps D is TRBD1 or TRBD2 (6 bases each). The TCR sequence derives from a male donor with early-stage non-small cell lung cancer. Specimen: PBMCs, collected at follow-up. CDR3 sequence reads: CASSLRGQEQYF. The CDR3, as DNA: TGTGCCAGCAGCCTCCGGGGGCAAGAGCAGTACTTC.